These 17 T cell receptor beta chains share one sample of origin, sequenced in a study of blood T cell repertoires in COVID-19. Assay: immunoSEQ multiplex PCR; the TCRdb copy retains only in-frame clones and omits some. Of about 170,000 clones listed, more than 75% are singletons. Sequencing was performed on PBMCs or T cells enriched from blood (not recorded which). The receptors derive from a human donor with acute COVID-19. The donor label of this sample is uncertain.

The sample holds one count of this clone. This sequence joins TRBV15 and TRBJ2-1; the match to TRBD1 covers 9 bases. V lost 0 bases, J lost 7 bases, and 7 bases stayed unmatched. CDR1 and CDR2 (germline): LNHNV, YYDKDF (reference sequence). This CDR3 is 16 amino acids long. As DNA, the CDR3 is TGTGCCACCAGCAGAGACCCTCCCGGGACAGGGAATGAGCAGTTCTTC. Translating it yields CATSRDPPGTGNEQFF.

This sequence joins TRBV6-5 and TRBJ2-3; 7 bases are shared with TRBD1. The CDR3 consists of 15 residues. Per the germline V gene, CDR1 is MNHEY and CDR2 is SVGAGI. The ends lost 7 bases at V and 4 bases at J; junction bases unmatched: 11. This chain's CDR3 is CASTTQGSGPDTQYF. For the CDR3, the DNA is TGTGCCAGCACCACACAGGGGTCGGGCCCAGATACGCAGTATTTT.

The rearrangement joins TRBV29-1 to TRBJ2-5; D possibly corresponds to TRBD2 (6 bases). V lost 6 bases and J 2 bases, leaving 16 bases between the germline ends. There are 14 residues in the CDR3. CDR1 SQVTM and CDR2 ANQGSEA come from the germline V gene. CDR3 nucleotides: TGCAGCGTATTCGGGGGAGCGGATCAAGAGACCCAGTACTTC. It encodes CSVFGGADQETQYF.

The genes are TRBV19 and TRBJ2-2, with a possible D match to TRBD1 (6 bases). From germline, CDR1 is LNHDA and CDR2 SQIVND (reference sequence). The V and J ends lost 5 bases and 6 bases respectively, with 7 bases between them. The CDR3 loop spans 12 amino acids. The CDR3 sequence: CASSRTAGELFF. CDR3 coding DNA: TGTGCCAGTAGTCGGACAGCCGGGGAGCTGTTTTTT.

The CDR3 DNA is TGTGCCTGGAGGCCTAGCGGGGGGCCGAGCACAGATACGCAGTATTTT. Translation: CAWRPSGGPSTDTQYF. V usage is TRBV30 and J usage is TRBJ2-3; 11 bases line up with TRBD2. The CDR3 runs to 16 residues. Trimming removed 3 bases from V and 0 bases from J; junction bases left unmatched: 5. CDR1 is GTSNPN and CDR2 is SVGIG in the germline V gene (reference sequence).

This chain links TRBV4-1 with TRBJ1-4; D is ambiguous. With 3 bases removed from V and 4 bases from J, the gap between germline ends came to 9 bases. Germline lookup yields CDR1 MGHRA and CDR2 YSYEKL. The CDR3 length is 14 residues. In nucleotides, the CDR3 is TGCGCCAGCAGCCACCTCGGGGTTAATGAAAAACTGTTTTTT. Its protein product is CASSHLGVNEKLFF.

This rearrangement joins TRBV5-4 to TRBJ1-1; D gene ambiguous. Trimming stripped 2 bases from V and 5 bases from J, with 16 bases between. Germline V gene data show CDR1 as SGHNT and CDR2 as YYREEE (reference sequence). There are 15 residues in the CDR3. The CDR3 sequence is CASSFTGSSKTEAFF. CDR3 coding DNA: TGTGCCAGCAGCTTCACCGGGTCTAGCAAGACTGAAGCTTTCTTT.

This clone showed up just once. V gene TRBV5-5 combines with J gene TRBJ2-2; 15 bases align to TRBD2. CDR1 SGHKS and CDR2 YYEKEE come from the germline V gene (reference sequence). This CDR3 has 19 amino acids. With 5 bases clipped from V and 2 bases from J, the junction kept 10 bases outside the gene matches. CDR3 in DNA: TGTGCCAGCAGTTCTGCCGGGACTAGCGGGGGGCGTAACACCGGGGAGCTGTTTTTT. Translating gives CASSSAGTSGGRNTGELFF.

The chain is built from TRBV19 and TRBJ2-6; 10 bases are a match to TRBD1. Germline-derived CDR1 and CDR2 are LNHDA and SQIVND (reference sequence). The CDR3 covers 17 residues. Losses at the gene ends were 5 bases for V and 1 base for J; bases not matched to a gene: 5. The CDR3 protein is CASSPGTGVSGANVLTF. The CDR3 DNA reads as TGTGCCAGTAGTCCCGGGACAGGGGTTTCTGGGGCCAACGTCCTGACTTTC.

The V call is TRBV7-6, the J call TRBJ2-7; 9 positions agree with TRBD1. CDR3 size: 14 residues. Germline V gives CDR1 SGHVS, CDR2 FNYEAQ. Trimming at V came to 3 bases and at J to 5 bases, leaving 5 bases not matched to a gene. CDR3 sequence reads: CASSLGQGLHEQYF. CDR3 DNA: TGTGCCAGCAGCTTGGGACAGGGTCTTCACGAGCAGTACTTC.

The CDR3 nucleotides read TGTGCCAGCAGTTACCGGGAACACCATACGCAGTATTTT. Translated, it gives CASSYREHHTQYF. The chain is built from TRBV6-6 and TRBJ2-3; tentatively, D is TRBD2 (5 bases). The germline V gene has CDR1 MNHNY and CDR2 SVGAGI (reference sequence). The CDR3 totals 13 residues. V shed 2 bases and J shed 7 bases, with 10 bases lying between them.

This CDR3 is CASSLAGRRVNQPQHF. The CDR3 nucleotides are TGTGCCAGCAGCTTGGCAGGTAGGAGGGTCAATCAGCCCCAGCATTTT. The chain uses TRBV5-5 and TRBJ1-5, with no clear D. CDR3 length: 16 amino acids. V was trimmed by 0 bases and J by 3 bases, leaving 13 bases between them. From germline, CDR1 is SGHKS and CDR2 YYEKEE (reference sequence).

This chain connects TRBV5-1 to TRBJ2-1, with TRBD2 matching over 15 bases. The V gene end was trimmed by 5 bases and the J gene end by 2 bases; junction bases not matched to a gene: 8. CDR1 is SGHRS, CDR2 YFSETQ, per germline. The CDR3 extends over 18 amino acids. In DNA form, the CDR3 reads TGCGCCAGCAGTCTATCCGGGACTAGCGGGGGGCCCTACAATGAGCAGTTCTTC. Protein sequence: CASSLSGTSGGPYNEQFF.

The V gene is TRBV2, the J gene TRBJ1-6, with 11 bases aligning to TRBD1. The CDR3 spans 15 residues. The germline CDR1 and CDR2 sequences are SNHLY and FYNNEI. Unmatched junction bases numbered 2, after V lost 2 bases and J lost 8 bases. CDR3 coding DNA: TGTGCCAGCAGTGAAAGGACAGGGGGCGATTCACCCCTCCACTTT. Amino acids: CASSERTGGDSPLHF.

CDR3 protein: CASSPGLAGNTGELFF. DNA for the CDR3: TGTGCCAGCAGTCCGGGACTAGCGGGGAACACCGGGGAGCTGTTTTTT. This chain joins TRBV5-4 and TRBJ2-2, with 12 bases matching TRBD2. The V segment lost 5 bases and the J segment 1 base; nucleotides outside the gene matches: 3. CDR3 length: 16 residues. The germline V gene has CDR1 SGHNT and CDR2 YYREEE (reference sequence).

The genes are TRBV11-3 and TRBJ1-1; a possible D gene is TRBD1 (6 bases). V gave up 5 bases and J gave up 5 bases, with 18 bases separating them. CDR1 SGHNT and CDR2 YENEEA come from the germline V gene. The CDR3 contains 15 residues. The CDR3 DNA follows: TGTGCCAGCAGCCTTGGGGGCGGCGGGAGTACTGAAGCTTTCTTT. It codes for CASSLGGGGSTEAFF.

This clone was counted a single time. The chain is built from TRBV2 and TRBJ2-5; the D gene is possibly TRBD2 (6 bases). In germline, CDR1 is SNHLY, CDR2 FYNNEI. V was shortened by 4 bases and J by 9 bases, with 18 bases between the two germline ends. The CDR3 is 14 amino acids. The CDR3 coding sequence is TGTGCCAGCAGTGGCCTCCTGACCTCGGGGGCCCAGTACTTC. Amino acids: CASSGLLTSGAQYF.